A selection of T cell receptor beta chains follows, all from one sample in a study of T cells after yellow fever vaccination. MiXCR, applied by TCRdb to the 5' RACE reads, yields one record per CDR3 protein. The data contain 250,000 to 300,000 distinct CDR3 sequences, roughly 13% of them singletons. The sample in question was CD4+ T cells sorted from PBMCs, obtained 45 days after the yellow fever booster vaccination. The receptors stem from a man between 25 and 39 years old who received the YFV17D yellow fever vaccine. Both conserved end residues are trimmed from each CDR3. The D gene is left open where the match is weak. Expanded clones are given a class, and other clones once, few, many or no size at all.

j_call cdr3_length v_call clone_size d_call cdr3_aa
TRBJ2-1 15 TRBV6-2/TRBV6-3 . TRBD2 ASSLGAGVGSYNEQF
TRBJ2-5 11 TRBV7-6 many . ASSNRGRETQY
TRBJ1-2 11 TRBV6-2/TRBV6-3 few . ASIDVSNYGYT
TRBJ2-5 15 TRBV15 . TRBD1 ATSRDYGTGRQETQY
TRBJ2-1 8 TRBV7-2 few . ASSLTAQF
TRBJ2-5 13 TRBV2 . . ASSRLMESPETQY
TRBJ2-1 10 TRBV7-2 few . ASSRVINEQF
TRBJ1-5 12 TRBV5-4 few TRBD1 ASSADRTNQPQH
TRBJ1-2 13 TRBV7-6 few . ASSPNRPPAGGYT
TRBJ2-2 14 TRBV7-2 few . ASSPSRGSDTGELF
TRBJ2-4 14 TRBV5-3 few TRBD1 AVAQGAERAKNIQY
TRBJ2-7 13 TRBV7-2 few TRBD1 ASSYPGTGLPEQY
TRBJ2-5 12 TRBV7-2 many . ASSSPQGKGTQY
TRBJ2-1 12 TRBV5-1 . . ASSLGGQLNEQF
TRBJ1-1 12 TRBV27 . . ASSEALTNTEAF
TRBJ2-7 12 TRBV6-2/TRBV6-3 few . ASSYIRRGYEQY
TRBJ2-3 12 TRBV7-6 many . ASSFSPSTDTQY
TRBJ2-2 14 TRBV5-1 . . ASSWAALEGTGELF